Below are 30 T cell receptor beta chains sequenced from a single sample in a study of blood T cell repertoires in COVID-19. The data were produced by immunoSEQ multiplex PCR, yet TCRdb's version contains in-frame clones alone and is incomplete. The top ten hold around 5.9% of the sample, which has about 250,000 clones, approximately 86% seen once. Sequenced material: peripheral blood. Receptor source: a human donor in a cohort sampled during active COVID-19.

This chain connects TRBV28 to TRBJ2-7; the match to TRBD2 covers 7 bases. Per germline, CDR1 MDHEN and CDR2 SYDVKM. This CDR3 spans 14 amino acids. V lost 5 bases to trimming and J lost 3 bases; unmatched junction nucleotides: 7. CDR3 bases: TGTGCCAGCAGTCCGGGAGGCACCTACTACGAGCAGTACTTC. It translates to CASSPGGTYYEQYF.

V and J are TRBV6-5 and TRBJ2-3; 9 bases line up with TRBD1. CDR1 and CDR2 from the germline V gene are MNHEY and SVGAGI. This CDR3 is 15 amino acids long. V gave up 8 bases and J gave up 6 bases; unmatched junction bases: 12. The CDR3 DNA reads TGTGCCAGCGACCTACCGGGACAGGGTACCGATACGCAGTATTTT. Its protein product is CASDLPGQGTDTQYF.

A remark on this clone: The same CDR3 arises from other DNA sequences in this sample as well. This sequence joins TRBV28 and TRBJ2-7, with D maybe TRBD1 (6 bases). V lost 6 bases, J lost 2 bases, and 11 bases lay in between. Looked up from germline, CDR1 is MDHEN and CDR2 is SYDVKM. CDR3 length: 13 residues. CDR3 nucleotides: TGTGCCAGCAGGTCGGGACAAACCTACGAGCAGTACTTC. Its translation: CASRSGQTYEQYF.

This clone was observed a few times. V and J are TRBV28 and TRBJ2-2; perhaps TRBD2 as D (5 bases). The V end was cut by 6 bases, the J end by 0 bases, with 17 bases between. CDR1 and CDR2 from the germline V gene are MDHEN and SYDVKM. CDR3 length: 17 amino acids. The CDR3 loop is CASSPPRGGSNTGELFF. The CDR3 DNA follows: TGTGCCAGCAGCCCACCCCGTGGAGGATCGAACACCGGGGAGCTGTTTTTT.

This chain uses TRBV5-5 with TRBJ2-2, with 7 bases matching TRBD1. CDR3 size: 16 residues. Per germline, CDR1 SGHKS and CDR2 YYEKEE (reference sequence). Germline trimming cut 2 bases from V and 4 bases from J; bases unmatched to any gene: 8. Written as DNA, the CDR3 is TGTGCCAGCAGCTTAGGATTACAGGGGAGCACCGGGGAGCTGTTTTTT. It encodes CASSLGLQGSTGELFF.

The rearrangement joins TRBV12-3 or TRBV12-4 to TRBJ2-1; the D is unclear. This CDR3 contains 11 residues. The ends were cut back, 7 bases at V and 6 bases at J, with 7 bases in the middle. CDR3 DNA sequence: TGTGCCAGCACCAGTCTCAATGAGCAGTTCTTC. Translation gives CASTSLNEQFF.

This rearrangement joins TRBV5-8 to TRBJ1-5; TRBD1 matches 10 bases. Trimming removed 6 bases from V and 4 bases from J; junction bases left unmatched: 4. The CDR3 has 14 amino acids. Germline V lookup: CDR1 SGHTS, CDR2 YDEGEE. The CDR3 here is CASTSGQGNQPQHF. For the CDR3, the DNA is TGTGCCAGCACCTCGGGACAGGGGAATCAGCCCCAGCATTTT.

The chain joins TRBV6-5 to TRBJ1-2; D call uncertain. Germline lookup yields CDR1 MNHEY and CDR2 SVGAGI. This CDR3 contains 14 residues. The ends were cut back, 6 bases at V and 8 bases at J, with 19 bases in the middle. CDR3 region: CASSQGRGLEGYTF. The CDR3 DNA sequence: TGTGCCAGCAGCCAAGGACGGGGTCTTGAAGGCTACACCTTC.

The chain joins TRBV5-4 to TRBJ2-3, with 12 bases lining up with TRBD2. With V trimmed by 4 bases and J by 3 bases, 3 bases remained unmatched. CDR1 is SGHNT, CDR2 YYREEE, per germline (reference sequence). This CDR3 has 15 residues. In DNA, the CDR3 is TGTGCCAGCAGCCTACTAGCGGGAGGAACAGATACGCAGTATTTT. Protein product: CASSLLAGGTDTQYF.

The rearrangement links TRBV9 to TRBJ2-1; 11 bases fit TRBD2. CDR1 and CDR2 (germline): SGDLS, YYNGEE. This CDR3 has 14 amino acids. V shed 4 bases and J 12 bases; nucleotides not matched to a gene: 9. The CDR3 region is CASSTSGSDLGQFF. The CDR3 DNA reads as TGTGCCAGCAGCACTAGCGGGAGTGACCTGGGGCAGTTCTTC.

CDR3 DNA: TGCGCCAGCAGTCGATGGTTCGACAGGGTGGGCGAAAAACTGTTTTTT. Protein: CASSRWFDRVGEKLFF. This chain joins TRBV23-1 and TRBJ1-4; 7 nucleotides agree with TRBD1. TRBV23-1 is designated an ORF whose function remains uncertain. V lost 4 bases to trimming and J lost 8 bases; unmatched junction nucleotides: 13. The CDR3 is 16 amino acids.

The chain joins TRBV19 to TRBJ2-3; perhaps TRBD2 as D (5 bases). V was trimmed by 0 bases and J by 8 bases, leaving 9 bases between them. Germline CDR1 is LNHDA and CDR2 is SQIVND (reference sequence). The CDR3 runs 13 residues. This CDR3 is CASSIEAAGTQYF. Written as DNA, the CDR3 is TGTGCCAGTAGTATAGAGGCGGCGGGTACGCAGTATTTT.

The rearrangement joins TRBV24-1 to TRBJ2-1; 7 bases fit TRBD2. Germline values: CDR1 KGHDR, CDR2 SFDVKD. This CDR3 is built from 13 residues. The V segment lost 9 bases and the J segment 5 bases; nucleotides outside the gene matches: 6. The CDR3, as DNA: TGTGCCACCCGGGCTAGCGGAAACAATGAGCAGTTCTTC. Its protein is CATRASGNNEQFF.

CDR3 DNA: TGCAGCGTTGATGAGGGTGTCGAGACCCAGTACTTC. It codes for CSVDEGVETQYF. J is TRBJ2-5 and V is TRBV29-1; TRBD2 might be the D (5 bases). Germline values: CDR1 SQVTM, CDR2 ANQGSEA. V lost 3 bases and J lost 5, with 10 bases in between. The CDR3 runs to 12 residues.

The chain couples TRBV28 to TRBJ2-2; TRBD2 might be the D (6 bases). Germline CDR1 reads MDHEN; CDR2 reads SYDVKM. The CDR3 extends over 15 amino acids. V shed 3 bases and J shed 6 bases, with 14 bases lying between them. The DNA of the CDR3 is TGTGCCAGCAGTTTGGAGGGAGAGGCGGCCGGGGAGCTGTTTTTT. The encoded protein is CASSLEGEAAGELFF.

The chain employs TRBV5-1 and TRBJ1-6; weak D call: TRBD1 (5 bases). The length of the CDR3 is 15 residues. Trimming removed 0 bases at V and 7 bases at J, with 11 bases between. Germline CDR1 SGHRS, CDR2 YFSETQ. The CDR3 loop reads CASSLVGGRNSPLHF. CDR3 nucleotides: TGCGCCAGCAGCTTGGTCGGGGGAAGGAATTCACCCCTCCACTTT.

This chain connects TRBV14 to TRBJ2-2; 10 positions agree with TRBD2. Germline loops: CDR1 SGHDN, CDR2 FVKESK. Trimming removed 0 bases from V and 6 bases from J; junction bases left unmatched: 4. The CDR3 is 16 residues long. CDR3 nucleotide sequence: TGTGCCAGCAGCCAAGAGGGTCTAGCGGGAGCCGGGGAGCTGTTTTTT. Translation gives CASSQEGLAGAGELFF.

The chain couples TRBV18 to TRBJ1-1; D perhaps matches TRBD1 (5 bases). Trimming stripped 6 bases from V and 5 bases from J, with 13 bases between. The germline V gene has CDR1 KGHSH and CDR2 LQKENI. The CDR3 sequence is 13 residues long. The CDR3 loop reads CASSPLTETEAFF. CDR3 nucleotides: TGTGCCAGCTCCCCTTTGACAGAAACTGAAGCTTTCTTT.

This clone was picked up a small number of times. The V and J genes are TRBV5-1 and TRBJ1-2; a weak D match, TRBD1 (6 bases). Germline V lookup: CDR1 SGHRS, CDR2 YFSETQ. CDR3 length: 12 amino acids. The germline V and J ends were trimmed by 0 bases and 8 bases, with 8 bases remaining between them. For the CDR3, the DNA is TGCGCCAGCAGCTTGGCCCAGGGGGGCTACACCTTC. Encoded protein: CASSLAQGGYTF.

This sequence joins TRBV5-5 and TRBJ2-1; a weak D match, TRBD2 (6 bases). The CDR3 is 15 residues long. From germline, CDR1 is SGHKS and CDR2 YYEKEE (reference sequence). Trimming cost V 4 bases and J 3 bases, with 14 bases left between them. Here the CDR3 reads CASSINLGGYNEQFF. In DNA form, the CDR3 reads TGTGCCAGCAGCATCAACCTCGGGGGCTACAATGAGCAGTTCTTC.

The rearrangement uses TRBV30 and TRBJ1-2; TRBD1 matches 9 bases. V lost 4 bases to trimming and J lost 4 bases; unmatched junction nucleotides: 7. The CDR3 spans 14 residues. CDR1 and CDR2 (germline): GTSNPN, SVGIG (reference sequence). The DNA of the CDR3 is TGTGCCTGGACCCCGGACAGGGGACTCTATGGCTACACCTTC. This encodes CAWTPDRGLYGYTF. Looking up the rest from reference TRBV30 and TRBJ1-2 gives the full variable domain: SQTIHQWPATLVQPVGSPLSLECTVEGTSNPNLYWYRQAAGRGLQLLFYSVGIGQISSEVPQNLSASRPQDRQFILSSKKLLLSDSGFYLCAWTPDRGLYGYTFGSGTRLTVV.

The rearrangement joins TRBV27 to TRBJ2-7; TRBD1 matches 8 bases. Looked up from germline, CDR1 is MNHEY and CDR2 is SMNVEV (reference sequence). The J segment lost 2 bases and the V segment lost 8 bases, leaving 8 bases of the junction unmatched. CDR3 length: 14 residues. The CDR3 loop is CASYPGTGAYEQYF. CDR3 nucleotide sequence: TGTGCCAGCTACCCGGGGACAGGAGCCTACGAGCAGTACTTC.

The chain recombines TRBV6-5 with TRBJ1-2; D might be TRBD1 (6 bases). V dropped 0 bases and J dropped 6 bases, with 14 bases sitting between them. Germline V lookup: CDR1 MNHEY, CDR2 SVGAGI. The CDR3 consists of 15 residues. The CDR3 bases are TGTGCCAGCAGTTACTCATTTCAGGGGCGGGATGGCTACACCTTC. Protein product: CASSYSFQGRDGYTF.

The rearrangement links TRBV20-1 to TRBJ1-5, with D perhaps TRBD1 (5 bases). CDR1 is DFQATT and CDR2 is SNEGSKA in the germline V gene (reference sequence). Trimming left V 3 bases short and J 0 bases short, with 6 bases between. The CDR3 totals 13 residues. CDR3 amino acids: CSASGASNQPQHF. For the CDR3, the DNA is TGCAGTGCTAGTGGGGCTAGCAATCAGCCCCAGCATTTT.

The table lists this clone with a few counts. This chain links TRBV5-1 with TRBJ1-3, with D unresolved. The CDR3 runs 14 residues. V lost 5 bases, J lost 2 bases, and 11 bases lay in between. The germline CDR1 and CDR2 sequences are SGHRS and YFSETQ. The CDR3 sequence: CASRFTEAGNTIYF. In DNA, the CDR3 is TGCGCCAGCAGATTTACGGAGGCTGGAAACACCATATATTTT.

The genes are TRBV7-3 and TRBJ2-4; 10 bases fit TRBD1. This CDR3 spans 13 amino acids. The V gene's germline CDR1 is SGHTA and CDR2 FQGTGA. The V and J ends lost 5 bases and 7 bases, in that order; junction bases with no gene match: 2. CDR3 sequence: CASSRGQGNIQYF. The CDR3 region has the DNA TGTGCCAGCAGCCGGGGACAGGGGAACATTCAGTACTTC. The whole variable domain, filled in from reference TRBV7-3 and TRBJ2-4, reads GAGVSQTPSNKVTEKGKYVELRCDPISGHTALYWYRQSLGQGPEFLIYFQGTGAADDSGLPNDRFFAVRPEGSVSTLKIQRTERGDSAVYLCASSRGQGNIQYFGAGTRLSVL.

The chain links TRBV5-1 to TRBJ2-3, with a possible D match to TRBD2 (7 bases). Germline lookup yields CDR1 SGHRS and CDR2 YFSETQ. There are 15 residues in the CDR3. V gave up 0 bases and J gave up 5 bases, with 13 bases separating them. The DNA for the CDR3 is TGCGCCAGCAGCTTGGTCGCGGGGGCAGAAGATACGCAGTATTTT. This gives the protein CASSLVAGAEDTQYF.

This rearrangement joins TRBV15 to TRBJ1-2, with D possibly TRBD1 on 5 matching bases. The CDR3 is made up of 15 amino acids. In germline, CDR1 is LNHNV, CDR2 YYDKDF (reference sequence). V gave up 0 bases and J gave up 6 bases, with 14 bases separating them. CDR3 sequence: CATSREIREANGYTF. The CDR3 DNA sequence: TGTGCCACCAGCAGAGAAATCAGGGAGGCAAATGGCTACACCTTC.

The V gene is TRBV10-3, the J gene TRBJ2-2; 11 nucleotides agree with TRBD1. The CDR3 has 16 amino acids. J lost 1 base, V lost 6 bases, and 4 bases had no gene match. Germline assignment: CDR1 ENHRY and CDR2 SYGVKD. CDR3: CAISGQGAGNTGELFF. In nucleotides, the CDR3 is TGTGCCATCAGCGGACAGGGGGCCGGGAACACCGGGGAGCTGTTTTTT.

V gene TRBV4-1 combines with J gene TRBJ1-2; D uncertain. V lost 1 base to trimming and J lost 4 bases, with 10 bases between them. Germline loops: CDR1 MGHRA, CDR2 YSYEKL. The CDR3 length is 14 residues. The CDR3 DNA sequence: TGCGCCAGCAGCCAAGCTCCGGAGGGCTATGGCTACACCTTC. Protein sequence: CASSQAPEGYGYTF.